The clone carrying this T cell receptor (beta chain) was found many times. From RNA transcripts, TCR beta CDR3 regions were amplified. The HTBI primer set drove a first-round RT-PCR of the TCR CDR3. TCRdb used MiXCR to reprocess the multiplex PCR reads, holding one entry per CDR3 protein. The table lists some 440,000 distinct CDR3 sequences, about a sixth of them singletons. This sample is part of a study of T cells in Graves' hyperthyroidism and ophthalmopathy. The V gene lost 4 bases and the J gene lost 1 base, with 11 bases spanning the gap. The CDR3 is made up of 15 amino acids. Germline lookup yields CDR1 MNHEY and CDR2 SMNVEV (reference sequence).

The sequence was obtained from a young woman with Graves' hyperthyroidism. Sequencing was performed on blood. The chain has TRBV27 and TRBJ1-5, with no clear D. DNA for the CDR3: TGTGCCAGCAGTTGGGCTGCAGGCAGCAATCAGCCCCAGCATTTT. This encodes CASSWAAGSNQPQHF.